The clone carrying this T cell receptor beta chain has only a few counts. Profiled with immunoSEQ multiplex PCR; TCRdb holds only in-frame clones, not every one. The sample includes under 200,000 clones, 80% to 85% of them seen just once. CDR3 size: 16 residues. J lost 4 bases, V lost 3 bases, and 7 bases had no gene match. Germline loops: CDR1 MDHEN, CDR2 SYDVKM. The data are from a study of blood T cell repertoires in COVID-19. The chain recombines TRBV28 with TRBJ2-5, with TRBD2 identical over 11 bases. Sequencing input: peripheral blood. This receptor was taken from a man aged 18-30 years with active or convalescent COVID-19. CDR3 in amino acids: CASSLPTSGRGETQYF. The CDR3 bases are TGTGCCAGCAGTTTGCCCACTAGCGGGAGAGGAGAGACCCAGTACTTC.